The TCR beta chain under discussion was sequenced for a study of T cells in Graves' hyperthyroidism and ophthalmopathy (dated by TCRdb to about 2019). Regarding the study in general: Peripheral blood was sampled at the time of initial diagnosis, prior to any treatment. To identify TCR V-J signatures that set the groups apart, the researchers used a discovery cohort of roughly 100 patients, made up of 40 to 45 with Graves' ophthalmopathy and some 60 with stable Graves' hyperthyroidism. Whether ophthalmopathy could be predicted prospectively was tested in an independent validation cohort made up of 18 to 20 hyperthyroidism patients plus 17 patients who later progressed to ophthalmopathy. The roughly 91 discovery patients were randomly split 7:3 into training and test sets. The study also compared thyroid tissue and blood T-cell repertoires from more than five Graves' hyperthyroidism patients. Once sampling was done, hyperthyroidism patients were given methimazole at a starting dose of 30 mg daily, whereas ophthalmopathy patients were given high-dose intravenous methylprednisolone. TCR Vbeta CDR3 sequencing of some 140 peripheral blood samples (about 45 ophthalmopathy, about 74 hyperthyroidism and some 17 progressor patients) is reported in the paper.

V is pared back by 2 bases and J by 0 bases, with 7 bases lying between the germline termini. CDR1 is given as LNHDA and CDR2 as SQIVND, both from the germline V gene (reference sequence). The CDR3 sequence runs 14 residues, both termini included. Just the 42-base CDR3 DNA is kept, in frame starting at base 1. Remarks on this clonotype: What antigen it recognizes has not been identified. Without the conserved terminal phenylalanine or tryptophan, this CDR3 likely stems from a read error.

Moderately to severely active disease, a Clinical Activity Score of at least 3, a NOSPECS grade of at least 4, and a duration under 3 months were present in ophthalmopathy patients. Any patient with an uncontrolled infection, another autoimmune disease, pregnancy or lactation was excluded. Diagnoses were established on the basis of clinical symptoms, serum thyroxine and TRAb, thyroid ultrasound, and orbital computed tomography. PBMCs were isolated from about 9.1 ml of fresh peripheral blood by Ficoll-Paque density gradient centrifugation. Total RNA was extracted using Trizol reagent, and RNA quality was assessed on an Agilent 2100 Bioanalyzer. The TCR beta CDR3 regions were amplified from the RNA transcripts. The TCR CDR3 was subjected to a first round of RT-PCR using the HTBI primer set and the Qiagen OneStep RT-PCR kit. Libraries were constructed in a second round of multiplex PCR, after which size selection and purification were performed. Libraries were sequenced paired-end with 100 bp reads on an Illumina HiSeq2000. The published analysis was carried out like this. SOAPnuke was used to process the raw data, with reads discarded if the reads contained adapters or uncalled bases, had a mean Phred below 15, or lacked an exact constant-primer or identifier match. High-quality paired reads were merged with COPE v1.2.5, and unique nucleotide sequences were defined as clonotypes. MiTCR v1.1 was used to align the clonotypes against IMGT TRBV, TRBD and TRBJ reference segments. Only V-J combinations with frequency above 0.0001, covering about 99% of repertoires, were analysed. The TCS score was defined as the ratio of F50 (clonal expansion) to E x V (chaos), calculated using BLOSUM62-based TCRdist between CDR3 peptides within each V-J. Welch's t-statistics and random forest reduced several hundred V-J features to 13, which were used in a naive Bayes classifier (R e1071). The public reads were reprocessed in TCRdb via fastp at Q25 and MiXCR, keeping in-frame beta chains. A single entry per CDR3 protein holds the most common genes and DNA from its merged rows. It is TCRdb's table, rather than the study itself, that gives the V and J calls and clone size. The table for this sample lists 300,000 to 450,000 distinct CDR3 sequences; roughly 14% of them were counted only once. The ten biggest clones cover 20% of the sample.

Study-wide conclusions, independent of this receptor: A 13 V-J signature model separated ophthalmopathy from stable hyperthyroidism, with 87.88% sensitivity and 81% to 83% specificity in cross-validation and 80%/75% in testing. Sample size was not statistically predetermined, and investigators were not blinded to group allocation. In validation, progression to ophthalmopathy was predicted by the model with nearly 71% sensitivity and 72% to 85% specificity, a median of approximately 7.1 months before onset. Most expanded thyroid clonotypes (frequency above 0.001) were also detected in blood, suggesting blood repertoires may reflect thyroid immune responses.

The sequence links TRBV19 to TRBJ2-5, with the D segment identity uncertain. Sequencing was carried out using blood. The clonotype comes from a woman in her twenties or thirties with Graves' ophthalmopathy. The CDR3 region reads CASSILNNQETQYS. The bases read TGTGCCAGTAGTATATTAAACAACCAAGAGACCCAGTACTCC.